This is a list of T cell receptor beta chains from one sample in a study of blood T cells in healthy people across ages. TCRdb passed the 5' RACE reads through MiXCR, listing each CDR3 protein once. The sample records more than 1 million distinct CDR3 sequences, around 43% being singletons. Sequenced material: blood. These receptors came from a woman aged 60-75 years in good health. Each CDR3 is given without its conserved first and last residue.

cdr3_aa,j_call,v_call
ASSQGRAWDEQY,TRBJ2-7,TRBV14
ASTITGTGDNNEQF,TRBJ2-1,TRBV27
ASSIQGLAANIQY,TRBJ2-4,TRBV6-2/TRBV6-3
ASSPLGLRGDYGYT,TRBJ1-2,TRBV27
ATSPAYEQY,TRBJ2-7,TRBV28
ASSSPGLNTDTQY,TRBJ2-3,TRBV12-3/TRBV12-4
ASLGGRSDEQF,TRBJ2-1,TRBV2
ASIGQRYGQY,TRBJ2-5,TRBV2
ASSLSSHNEQF,TRBJ2-1,TRBV13
ASSYSRGREQF,TRBJ2-1,TRBV6-5
SARERRSTGTDTQY,TRBJ2-3,TRBV20-1
ASSPALALVTDTQY,TRBJ2-3,TRBV28
ASSPHDAYNEQF,TRBJ2-1,TRBV6-1
ASSFGVEANIKAF,TRBJ1-1,TRBV28
ATRGLRAETQY,TRBJ2-5,TRBV24-1
ASSLSNRGATSPLH,TRBJ1-6,TRBV27
AISGEREAYNEQY,-,TRBV10-3
ASSVRPPKGYEQY,TRBJ2-7,TRBV7-8
SAGTGQGPISTDTQY,TRBJ2-3,TRBV20-1
SARLAGYYEQY,TRBJ2-7,TRBV20-1
SVVNTHRASTDTQY,TRBJ2-3,TRBV29-1
ASSEAVLAGGTDTQY,TRBJ2-3,TRBV2
ASSQEGGTRETQY,TRBJ2-5,TRBV4-1
ASSQEGTPRVTDTQY,TRBJ2-3,TRBV14
ASSDTGYVKTYEQY,TRBJ2-7,TRBV6-1
ASSELVPGADTQY,TRBJ2-3,TRBV25-1
ASSTYGLETQY,-,TRBV27
ASSYGVATDTQY,TRBJ2-3,TRBV6-2/TRBV6-3
ASSPPVSDTQY,TRBJ2-3,TRBV5-6
ASSMNQETQY,TRBJ2-5,TRBV12-3/TRBV12-4
ASSPKRESTGELF,TRBJ2-2,TRBV11-2
ASRPFAREDNEQY,-,TRBV3-1
ASDPGPPYEQY,TRBJ2-7,TRBV12-5
SAWETGGSPYNEQF,TRBJ2-1,TRBV20-1
ATRKTARPSYNEQF,TRBJ2-1,TRBV15
ASRELDTQY,TRBJ2-3,TRBV6-5
ASSLSVSAHNEQF,TRBJ2-1,TRBV7-2
ASSYTAGTGGLWEQY,TRBJ2-7,TRBV6-5
ANSAGLGNYGYT,TRBJ1-2,TRBV5-1
ASSAERVSYEQY,TRBJ2-7,TRBV2
ASSEAISGGLEAYEQY,TRBJ2-7,TRBV6-1
ASSRLGNTGELF,TRBJ2-2,TRBV5-1
ASSLVLAAATDTQY,TRBJ2-3,TRBV12-3/TRBV12-4
ASNLEDRGETQY,TRBJ2-5,TRBV5-5
ASSPRGLQSYNEQF,TRBJ2-1,TRBV4-1
ASSLDGSKRTQY,TRBJ2-5,TRBV12-3/TRBV12-4
ASSVRTGIDGYT,TRBJ1-2,TRBV5-1
SARGLAGAGTDTQY,TRBJ2-3,TRBV20-1
ASCLAGTTDTQY,TRBJ2-3,TRBV2
ASSLYGRVTYSNQPQH,TRBJ1-5,TRBV27
ASRTLSGNYGYT,TRBJ1-2,TRBV6-5
SARGVSFYEQY,TRBJ2-7,TRBV20-1